Shown below are 6 T cell receptor beta chains from a single sample sequenced in a study of radiotherapy plus CTLA-4 blockade in lung cancer. Clones were read by immunoSEQ multiplex PCR, and TCRdb kept only the in-frame ones, dropping some. The sample shows about 73,000 clones, around nine tenths of them seen only once. The sample in question was peripheral blood, obtained from a patient treated with radiotherapy plus ipilimumab. The receptor set was obtained from a human donor with non-small cell lung cancer that progressed on radiotherapy plus ipilimumab.

The chain has TRBV4-1 and TRBJ2-7; D ambiguous. Germline V gene data show CDR1 as MGHRA and CDR2 as YSYEKL. V lost 0 bases to trimming and J lost 7 bases, with 10 bases between them. The CDR3 contains 13 residues. The DNA of the CDR3 is TGCGCCAGCAGCCAAGAGGTGCTGGGTGAGCAGTACTTC. This codes for CASSQEVLGEQYF.

This chain connects TRBV5-1 to TRBJ2-2; weak D call: TRBD1 (6 bases). V was clipped by 4 bases and J by 2 bases, with 15 bases between them. The germline V gene encodes CDR1 SGHRS and CDR2 YFSETQ. CDR3 length equals 16 residues. The CDR3 reads CASSPPGQTNTGELFF. The CDR3 nucleotides are TGCGCCAGCAGCCCGCCCGGACAGACTAACACCGGGGAGCTGTTTTTT. The entire variable domain, with the rest obtained from reference TRBV5-1 and TRBJ2-2, is as follows: KAGVTQTPRYLIKTRGQQVTLSCSPISGHRSVSWYQQTPGQGLQFLFEYFSETQRNKGNFPGRFSGRQFSNSRSEMNVSTLELGDSALYLCASSPPGQTNTGELFFGEGSRLTVL.

The rearrangement joins TRBV27 to TRBJ1-2; 8 bases agree with TRBD1. With 8 bases clipped from V and 0 bases from J, the junction kept 8 bases outside the gene matches. CDR1 and CDR2 from the germline V gene are MNHEY and SMNVEV (reference sequence). CDR3 length: 15 amino acids. The CDR3 coding sequence is TGTGCCAGCTCGGACAGGGAAGAGGCTAACTATGGCTACACCTTC. Amino acid sequence: CASSDREEANYGYTF.

The chain recombines TRBV4-1 with TRBJ1-4; possibly TRBD1 for D (6 bases). V lost 4 bases, J lost 7 bases, and 16 bases lay in between. Germline V gene data show CDR1 as MGHRA and CDR2 as YSYEKL. The CDR3 covers 15 residues. CDR3 amino acids: CASSRSTGQAEKLFF. The DNA for the CDR3 is TGCGCCAGCAGCCGATCTACAGGGCAGGCTGAAAAACTGTTTTTT.

This clone has just a few counts. This chain connects TRBV28 to TRBJ2-1; the match to TRBD2 covers 7 bases. Germline CDR1 and CDR2: MDHEN and SYDVKM. Trimming removed 2 bases from V and 6 bases from J; junction bases left unmatched: 7. This CDR3 contains 15 residues. CDR3 amino acids: CASSLGAGEPNEQFF. CDR3 sequence (DNA): TGTGCCAGCAGTTTAGGGGCGGGAGAACCCAATGAGCAGTTCTTC.

J is TRBJ1-2 and V is TRBV2; 7 bases align to TRBD1. V was clipped by 3 bases and J by 4 bases; unmatched bases: 5. The CDR3 has 14 amino acids. From germline, CDR1 is SNHLY and CDR2 FYNNEI. The CDR3 DNA sequence: TGTGCCAGCAGTGATTCCCAGGGGGGCTATGGCTACACCTTC. Protein: CASSDSQGGYGYTF.